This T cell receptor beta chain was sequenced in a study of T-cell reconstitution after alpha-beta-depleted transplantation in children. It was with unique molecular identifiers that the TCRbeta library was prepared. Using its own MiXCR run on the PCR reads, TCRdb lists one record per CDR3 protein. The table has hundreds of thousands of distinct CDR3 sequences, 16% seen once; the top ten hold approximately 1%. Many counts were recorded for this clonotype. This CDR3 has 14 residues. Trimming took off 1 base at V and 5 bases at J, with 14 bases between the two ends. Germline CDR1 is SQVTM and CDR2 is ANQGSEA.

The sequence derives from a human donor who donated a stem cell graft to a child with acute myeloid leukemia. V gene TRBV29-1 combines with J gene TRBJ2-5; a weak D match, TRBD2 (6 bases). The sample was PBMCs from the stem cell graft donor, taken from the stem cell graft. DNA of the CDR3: TGCAGCGTTGAAGCGGGGGACGCATCGGAGACCCAGTACTTC. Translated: CSVEAGDASETQYF.